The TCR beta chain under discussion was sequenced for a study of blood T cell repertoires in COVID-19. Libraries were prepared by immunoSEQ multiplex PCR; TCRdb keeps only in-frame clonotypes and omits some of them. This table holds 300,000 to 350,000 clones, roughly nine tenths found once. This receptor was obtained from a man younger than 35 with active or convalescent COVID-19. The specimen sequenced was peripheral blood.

CDR3 DNA sequence: TGTGCCAGCAGCCTTAGAGGGCGGGAGACCCAGTACTTC. Amino acids: CASSLRGRETQYF. The V gene is TRBV3-1 (or the pseudogene TRBV3-2), the J gene TRBJ2-5; D may be TRBD2 (5 bases). This CDR3 is 13 amino acids long. V was cut by 4 bases and J by 5 bases, with 11 bases left in between. Per the germline V gene, CDR1 is LGHDT and CDR2 is YNNKEL (reference sequence).